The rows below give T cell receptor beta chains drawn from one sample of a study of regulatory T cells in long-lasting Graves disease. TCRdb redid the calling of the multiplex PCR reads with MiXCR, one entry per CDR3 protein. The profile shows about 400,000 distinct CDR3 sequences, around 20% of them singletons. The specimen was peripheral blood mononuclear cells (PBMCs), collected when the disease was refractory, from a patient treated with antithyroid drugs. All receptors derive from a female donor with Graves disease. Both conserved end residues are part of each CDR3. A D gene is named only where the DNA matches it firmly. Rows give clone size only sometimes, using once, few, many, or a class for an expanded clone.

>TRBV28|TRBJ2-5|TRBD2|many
TGTGCCAGCAGTGGGATCTTCCAGCGGGATAGGGAGACCCAGTACTTC
CASSGIFQRDRETQYF
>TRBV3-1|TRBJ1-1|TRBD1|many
TGTGCCAGCAGCAATGGACAGGGTGGAACTGAAGCTTTCTTT
CASSNGQGGTEAFF
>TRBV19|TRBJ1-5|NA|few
TGTGCCAGTAGTATCCCCATTGAGGGACAGCCCCAGCATTTT
CASSIPIEGQPQHF
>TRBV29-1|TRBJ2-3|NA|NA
TGCAGCGTTGTGGCTGAGGCTAGCACAGATACGCAGTATTTT
CSVVAEASTDTQYF
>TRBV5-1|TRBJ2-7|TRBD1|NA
TGCGCCAGCAGTTCCGGACAGGGGAGAGGACCCTACGAGCAGTACTTC
CASSSGQGRGPYEQYF
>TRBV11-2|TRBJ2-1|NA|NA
TGTGCCAGCACCCTATCGCGGGCCTCCTACAATGAGCAGTTCTTC
CASTLSRASYNEQFF
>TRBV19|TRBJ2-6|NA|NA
TGTGCCAGTAGTAGGGGGCCTGGGGCCAACGTCCTGACTTTC
CASSRGPGANVLTF
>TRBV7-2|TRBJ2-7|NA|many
TGTGCCAGCAGCTTAGGAAGGATTCGATCAGGGAGCTACGAGCAGTACTTC
CASSLGRIRSGSYEQYF
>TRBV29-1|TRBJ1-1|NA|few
TGCAGCGTTCTTTTGAACACTGAAGCTTTCTTT
CSVLLNTEAFF
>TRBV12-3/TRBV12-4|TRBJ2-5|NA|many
TGTGCCAGCAGTTTAGCGTCGTTTCATTTCGGGGGTTCGGGGACCCAGTACTTC
CASSLASFHFGGSGTQYF
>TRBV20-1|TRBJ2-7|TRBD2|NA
TGCAGTGCTACCCCCTATCCGACTAGCGGGAGAGGTTGGGGCGAGCAGTACTTC
CSATPYPTSGRGWGEQYF
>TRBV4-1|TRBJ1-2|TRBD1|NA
TGCGCCAGCAGCCAAGAAGGGGGTTGGCCACAGGGGGTCTATGGCTACACCTTC
CASSQEGGWPQGVYGYTF
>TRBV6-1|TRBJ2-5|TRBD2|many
TGCGCCAGCACCTCACTAGCGGGAGGGCCAGAGACCCAGTACTTC
CASTSLAGGPETQYF
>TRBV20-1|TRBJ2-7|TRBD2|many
TGCAGTGCTAGTATTAGCGGGCTCTACGAGCAGTACTTC
CSASISGLYEQYF
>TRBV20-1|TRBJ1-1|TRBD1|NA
TGCAGTGCTAGAACACCGGGACAGAACACTGGAGCTTTCTTT
CSARTPGQNTGAFF
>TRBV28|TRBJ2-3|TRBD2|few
TGTGCCAGCAGTTTATCCCTAGCGGGAATCACAGATACGCAGTATTTT
CASSLSLAGITDTQYF
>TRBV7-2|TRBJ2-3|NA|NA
TGTGCCAGCAGCTTAAGCAGGGGCGGCACAGATACGCAGTATTTT
CASSLSRGGTDTQYF
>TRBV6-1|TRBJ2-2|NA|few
TGTGCCAGCATGAACCCGGGACAGAACACCGGGGAGCTGTTTTTT
CASMNPGQNTGELFF
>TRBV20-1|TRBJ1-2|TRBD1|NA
TGCAGTGCTTTTACAGGGGTGGTGTATGGCTACACCTTC
CSAFTGVVYGYTF
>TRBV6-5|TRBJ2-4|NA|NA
TGTGCCAGCAGTTTCCGGGGGGACATAGCCAAAAACATTCAGTACTTC
CASSFRGDIAKNIQYF
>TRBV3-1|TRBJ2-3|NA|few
TGTGCCAGCAGCCAAGTAGGCAGGGAGTATTTT
CASSQVGREYF
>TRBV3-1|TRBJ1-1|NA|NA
TGTGCCAGCAGCCAAGGAATGACGGGATCTCTCGCTGAAGCTTTCTTT
CASSQGMTGSLAEAFF
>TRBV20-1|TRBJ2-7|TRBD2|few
TGCAGTGCTCGTCATCTAGCGGGTGCCGGGGAGCAGTACTTC
CSARHLAGAGEQYF
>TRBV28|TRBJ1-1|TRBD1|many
TGTGCCAGCAAGGGAGGGACAGGCACCTTCCGGCAAGCTTTCTTT
CASKGGTGTFRQAFF
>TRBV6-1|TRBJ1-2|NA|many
TGTGCCAGCAGTGAAGCGGGGAGGCTGGGGCGAAACTATGGCTACACCTTC
CASSEAGRLGRNYGYTF
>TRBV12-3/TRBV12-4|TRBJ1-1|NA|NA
TGTGCCAGCAGTTACCAGGGCAAGGTTGAAGCTTTCTTT
CASSYQGKVEAFF
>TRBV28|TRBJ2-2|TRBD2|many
TGTGCCAGCAGTCGACTAGCGGGATTCACCGGGGAGCTGTTTTTT
CASSRLAGFTGELFF
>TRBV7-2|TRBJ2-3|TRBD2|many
TGTGCCAGCAGCCCGGGGACTAGCGGTCCCACAGATACGCAGTATTTT
CASSPGTSGPTDTQYF
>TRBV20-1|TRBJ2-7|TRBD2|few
TGCAGTGCTCGACAAGCGGGAGGGCGCCCCTACGAGCAGTACTTC
CSARQAGGRPYEQYF
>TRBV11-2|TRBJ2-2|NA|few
TGTGCCAGCAGCTTAGTCGTCTTAGGGGGAGGGTCGGCCGGGGAGCTGTTTTTT
CASSLVVLGGGSAGELFF
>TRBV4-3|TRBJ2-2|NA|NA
TGCGCCAGCAGCCAAGATATGGGGAACACCAGGGAGCTGTTTTTT
CASSQDMGNTRELFF
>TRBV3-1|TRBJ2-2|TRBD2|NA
TGTGCCAGCAGCCAATGGGCGGGGGGGAACCCCGGGGAGCTGTTTTTT
CASSQWAGGNPGELFF
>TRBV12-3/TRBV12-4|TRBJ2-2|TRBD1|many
TGTGCCAGCAGCCGCGGGACAGGGGACACCGGGGAGCTGTTTTTT
CASSRGTGDTGELFF
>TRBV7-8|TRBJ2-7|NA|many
TGTGCCAGCAGCTTAGGTGCGGGGTTGTACGAGCAGTACTTC
CASSLGAGLYEQYF
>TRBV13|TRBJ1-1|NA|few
TGTGCCAGCAGCGCTGAATCAGGGGAAGCTTTCTTT
CASSAESGEAFF
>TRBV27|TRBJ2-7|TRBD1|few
TGTGCCAGCAGTTCAGGGACAGGCGTCACCTACGAGCAGTACTTC
CASSSGTGVTYEQYF
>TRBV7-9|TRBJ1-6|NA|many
TGTGCCAGCAGCTTAGCAACAGTTTATAATTCACCCCTCCACTTT
CASSLATVYNSPLHF
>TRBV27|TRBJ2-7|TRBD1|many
TGTGCCAGCCGTCGGGGACAGGGACCCTACGAGCAGTACTTC
CASRRGQGPYEQYF
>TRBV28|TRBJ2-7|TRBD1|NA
TGTGCCAGCAGATATAACAGGGGAGTAGGGTACGAGCAGCACTTC
CASRYNRGVGYEQHF
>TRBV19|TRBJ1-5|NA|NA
TGTGCCAGTAGTGACACACCGGGCTCTAGCAATCAGCCCCAGCATTTT
CASSDTPGSSNQPQHF
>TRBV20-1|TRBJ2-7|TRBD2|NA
TGCAGTGCTATACCTACCGGGACTAGAGGTTACGAGCAGTACTTC
CSAIPTGTRGYEQYF
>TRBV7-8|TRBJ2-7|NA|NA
TGTGCCAGCAGCTTAGTTCGGGGCCTCCCCCCTTACGAGCAGTACTTC
CASSLVRGLPPYEQYF
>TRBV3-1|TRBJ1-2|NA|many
TGTGCCAGCAGCCGCAATAATGGCTACACCTTC
CASSRNNGYTF
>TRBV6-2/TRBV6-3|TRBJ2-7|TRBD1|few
TGTGCCAGCAACCCCGGGACAGGGGCCTACGAGCAGTACTTC
CASNPGTGAYEQYF
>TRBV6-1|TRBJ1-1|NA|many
TGTGCCAGCAGCGAACTCACGGGGCAGGGAAGGTCCGAAGCTTTCTTT
CASSELTGQGRSEAFF
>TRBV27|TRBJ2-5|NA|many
TGTGCCAGCAGTTTATTTGGGCGGGGACAAGAGACCCAGTACTTC
CASSLFGRGQETQYF
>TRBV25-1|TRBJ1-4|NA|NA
TGTGCCAGCAGGAGGGGGGACGGAACTAATGAAAAACTGTTTTTT
CASRRGDGTNEKLFF
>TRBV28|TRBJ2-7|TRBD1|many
TGTGCCAGCAGTTCCCGACAGGGTCGAGCCGAGCAGTACTTC
CASSSRQGRAEQYF